The rows below give T cell receptor beta chains drawn from one sample of a study of T cell changes during pregnancy in multiple sclerosis. Repertoires were generated with immunoSEQ multiplex PCR, while TCRdb's copy carries only in-frame clones and drops some. Of 35,000 to 40,000 clones listed, 80% to 95% are singletons. The sample was CD4+ T cells from peripheral blood mononuclear cells, taken in the third trimester of pregnancy. Source of these receptors: a female donor in good health, enrolled as a control in a pregnancy study. Both conserved end residues are part of each CDR3.

V gene	J gene	CDR3 length	CDR3 protein
TRBV7-9	TRBJ1-2	15	CASSPAGQGFYGYTF
TRBV5-1	TRBJ2-5	13	CASSRDYQETQYF
TRBV11-3	TRBJ2-1	15	CASSWTSGSVDEQFF
TRBV7-9	TRBJ2-1	14	CASSLGLPWDEQFF
TRBV7-3	TRBJ2-7	15	CASSPDGTGRYEQYF
TRBV19	TRBJ2-7	18	CASSMFGPGTGNRYEQYF
TRBV7-2	TRBJ2-5	14	CAGSLNGDRETQYF
TRBV7-3	TRBJ2-3	17	CASSSRGQLVGTDTQYF
TRBV6-5	TRBJ1-1	15	CASSSSRTGNTEAFF
TRBV30	TRBJ1-4	17	CAWRGISVGETNEKLFF
TRBV29-1	TRBJ2-7	14	CSAAGTATYGEQYF
TRBV6-6	TRBJ2-7	12	CASSLTRGEQYF
TRBV6-6	TRBJ1-5	15	CASSRLLRSNQPQHF
TRBV7-8	TRBJ2-5	16	CASSDKTSGSPETQYF
TRBV5-1	TRBJ1-5	15	CASSPGTGANQPQHF
TRBV14	TRBJ2-1	17	CASSQALSGRRRNEQFF
TRBV7-9	TRBJ2-1	13	CASSIYQTGEQFF
TRBV5-6	TRBJ1-1	17	CASSLVGTGGKQGEAFF
TRBV30	TRBJ1-3	13	CAWDFSSGNTIYF
TRBV11-3	TRBJ2-4	15	CASSPTGVEGNIQYF
TRBV25-1	TRBJ2-3	16	CASKGPGQGKPDTQYF
TRBV7-8	TRBJ1-2	13	CASSLAMQAGYTF
TRBV5-4	TRBJ2-7	15	CASSLGSGGPYEQYF
TRBV11-2	TRBJ1-5	16	CASSFSVAGSNQPQHF
TRBV5-1	TRBJ2-7	12	CASSLRGPEQYF
TRBV4-1	TRBJ2-5	16	CASSQDPAGRIETQYF
TRBV6-6	TRBJ1-3	13	CASSVDSGNTIYF
TRBV6-5	TRBJ1-4	14	CASTRQGPSEKLFF
TRBV6-6	TRBJ2-1	13	CASRTGTLNEQFF
TRBV19	TRBJ2-7	14	CASRITGTSYEQYF
TRBV4-2	TRBJ1-2	15	CASSQESGPHYGYTF
TRBV5-1	TRBJ2-2	16	CASSLDGKTITGELFF
TRBV18	TRBJ1-2	12	CASSPPAWGYTF
TRBV6-5	TRBJ1-2	16	CASSYSIAGGGYGYTF
TRBV6-1	TRBJ2-7	15	CASRPTGTGSYEQYF
TRBV9	TRBJ2-1	16	CASSAQQGQRYNEQFF
TRBV21-1	TRBJ2-7	16	CASSKGEQGARYEQYF